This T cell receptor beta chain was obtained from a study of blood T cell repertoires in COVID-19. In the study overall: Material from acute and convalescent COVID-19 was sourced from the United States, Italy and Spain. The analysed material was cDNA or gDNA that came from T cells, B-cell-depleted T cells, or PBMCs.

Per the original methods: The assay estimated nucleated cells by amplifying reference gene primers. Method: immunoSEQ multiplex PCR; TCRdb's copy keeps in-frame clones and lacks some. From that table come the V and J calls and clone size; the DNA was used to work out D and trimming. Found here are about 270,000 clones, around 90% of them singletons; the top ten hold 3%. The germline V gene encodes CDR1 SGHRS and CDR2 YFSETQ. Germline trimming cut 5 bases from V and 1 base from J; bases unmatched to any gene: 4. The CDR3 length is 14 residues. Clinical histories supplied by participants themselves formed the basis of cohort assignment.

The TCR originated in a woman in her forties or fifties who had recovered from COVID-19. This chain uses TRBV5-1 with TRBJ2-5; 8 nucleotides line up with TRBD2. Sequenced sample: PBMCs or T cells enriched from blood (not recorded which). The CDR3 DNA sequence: TGCGCCAGCAGTTTTAGCGGGGCCCAAGAGACCCAGTACTTC. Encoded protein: CASSFSGAQETQYF.